This T cell receptor (beta chain) originates from a study of T-cell reconstitution after alpha-beta-depleted transplantation in children. Unique molecular identifiers were incorporated into the prepared TCRbeta library. TCRdb analysed the PCR reads with MiXCR anew, one entry per CDR3 protein. The table records more than 15,000 distinct CDR3 sequences, around an eighth of them present only once. Per the germline V gene, CDR1 is DFQATT and CDR2 is SNEGSKA (reference sequence). Trimming took 3 bases from V and 2 from J, leaving 10 bases between them. The CDR3 has 13 amino acids. This TCR was sampled from a boy less than two years old who had a stem cell transplant for Wiskott-Aldrich syndrome, so the T cells may come from the graft donor. V gene TRBV20-1 combines with J gene TRBJ2-5, with D perhaps matching TRBD2 (5 bases). The specimen was PBMCs, mostly from graft donor cells, collected 180 days after TCRalphabeta/CD19-depleted stem cell transplant. The CDR3 DNA reads as TGCAGTGCTAGCCCGGGGTATCAAGAGACCCAGTACTTC. It is translated as CSASPGYQETQYF.